This is a list of T cell receptor beta chains from one sample in a study of blood T cell repertoires in COVID-19. The repertoire was sequenced with immunoSEQ multiplex PCR; TCRdb's copy has only in-frame clones and lacks some. Of about 300,000 clones listed, 85% to 90% were seen once; the top ten hold roughly 2.8%. Sample: PBMCs or T cells enriched from blood (not recorded which). These receptors were collected from a woman aged 45-59 years who had been exposed to COVID-19. Both conserved end residues are part of each CDR3. D genes are given only for firm matches. Clone sizes are given selectively: once, few, many, or a class where the clone is expanded.

NA,TRBJ2-7,14,NA,TRBV14,CASSQVEDPYEQYF,TGTGCCAGCAGCCAAGTCGAGGATCCCTACGAGCAGTACTTC
NA,TRBJ2-7,15,TRBD2,TRBV4-1,CASSQTSGLSYEQYF,TGCGCCAGCAGCCAAACTAGCGGTCTCTCCTACGAGCAGTACTTC
NA,TRBJ1-5,16,TRBD1,TRBV4-1,CARPDREVGSNQPQHF,TGCGCCAGGCCTGACAGGGAGGTCGGGAGCAATCAGCCCCAGCATTTT
NA,TRBJ1-1,12,NA,TRBV28,CASSPWNTEAFF,TGTGCCAGCAGTCCTTGGAACACTGAAGCTTTCTTT
NA,TRBJ2-5,14,NA,TRBV30,CAWSVLLGGETQYF,TGTGCCTGGAGTGTACTCTTAGGGGGAGAGACCCAGTACTTC
NA,TRBJ2-5,15,TRBD2,TRBV14,CASSLGLAGVETQYF,TGTGCCAGCAGCCTTGGACTAGCGGGGGTAGAGACCCAGTACTTC
once,TRBJ1-1,14,TRBD1,TRBV10-3,CAIRGTGVNTEAFF,TGTGCCATCAGGGGGACAGGGGTGAACACTGAAGCTTTCTTT
NA,TRBJ1-2,14,NA,TRBV5-6,CASSLYQGSNGYTF,TGTGCCAGCAGCTTGTATCAGGGTAGTAATGGCTACACCTTC
NA,TRBJ2-3,15,TRBD1,TRBV7-9,CASSPPGQTTDTQYF,TGTGCCAGCAGCCCCCCGGGACAGACCACAGATACGCAGTATTTT
NA,TRBJ1-1,13,NA,TRBV3-1/TRBV3-2,CASSQGYNTEAFF,TGTGCCAGCAGCCAGGGCTATAACACTGAAGCTTTCTTT
NA,TRBJ1-6,15,NA,TRBV30,CAWSRKGVTNSPLHF,TGTGCCTGGAGTCGGAAAGGGGTCACCAATTCACCCCTCCACTTT
NA,TRBJ2-2,17,NA,TRBV5-1,CASSLDVSRANTGELFF,TGCGCCAGCAGCTTGGATGTTTCACGGGCGAACACCGGGGAGCTGTTTTTT
NA,TRBJ2-1,16,NA,TRBV28,CASSLIGQRSYNEQFF,TGTGCCAGCAGCCTCATCGGACAGCGCTCCTACAATGAGCAGTTCTTC
few,TRBJ1-1,14,NA,TRBV5-6,CASSLGGSTTEAFF,TGTGCCAGCAGCTTAGGGGGTAGTACCACTGAAGCTTTCTTT
NA,TRBJ1-5,16,TRBD1,TRBV6-6,CASIADRSYSNQPQHF,TGTGCCAGCATCGCGGACAGGTCCTATAGCAATCAGCCCCAGCATTTT
few,TRBJ1-2,13,NA,TRBV27,CASSFGSGYGYTF,TGTGCCAGCAGCTTCGGGAGTGGCTATGGCTACACCTTC
NA,TRBJ2-3,17,TRBD1,TRBV5-1,CASREPPGQMSADTQYF,TGCGCCAGCAGGGAACCTCCGGGACAGATGAGTGCGGATACGCAGTATTTT
NA,TRBJ2-3,16,NA,TRBV7-9,CASSSGTSPGGGTQYF,TGTGCCAGCAGCTCAGGTACCTCCCCGGGCGGAGGAACGCAGTATTTT
NA,TRBJ2-7,13,TRBD1,TRBV7-7,CASSLAAGGEQYF,TGTGCTAGCAGCCTAGCCGCAGGGGGCGAGCAGTACTTC
few,TRBJ2-5,13,NA,TRBV3-1/TRBV3-2,CASSLRDQETQYF,TGTGCCAGCAGCCTCCGGGACCAAGAGACCCAGTACTTC
NA,TRBJ1-1,16,TRBD1,TRBV3-1/TRBV3-2,CASSSGQDHMNTEAFF,TGTGCCAGCAGCTCAGGACAGGATCACATGAACACTGAAGCTTTCTTT
NA,TRBJ2-2,16,TRBD2,TRBV19,CASWSSGGLRTGELFF,TGTGCCAGTTGGAGTAGCGGGGGCTTAAGGACCGGGGAGCTGTTTTTT
NA,TRBJ2-1,15,NA,TRBV5-1,CASSLSGGASNEQFF,TGCGCCAGCAGCTTGAGTGGGGGGGCGAGCAATGAGCAGTTCTTC
NA,TRBJ1-2,14,TRBD1,TRBV6-5,CASSNRDRDYGYTF,TGTGCCAGCAGTAACCGGGACAGAGACTATGGCTACACCTTC
NA,TRBJ2-7,16,TRBD1,TRBV28,CASSLTGQGLIYEQYF,TGTGCCAGCAGTTTAACCGGACAGGGGTTAATCTACGAGCAGTACTTC
few,TRBJ2-5,13,TRBD1,TRBV12-3/TRBV12-4,CASNNDRGETQYF,TGTGCCAGCAACAATGACAGGGGAGAGACCCAGTACTTC
NA,TRBJ1-2,15,NA,TRBV28,CASSFPLQYNYGYTF,TGTGCCAGCAGTTTTCCCCTACAGTACAACTATGGCTACACCTTC
NA,TRBJ2-7,11,NA,TRBV27,CATLGGYEQYF,TGTGCCACCTTGGGGGGCTACGAGCAGTACTTC
once,TRBJ2-1,15,TRBD2,TRBV5-1,CASSASGGAWNEQFF,TGCGCCAGCAGCGCTAGCGGGGGGGCTTGGAATGAGCAGTTCTTC
NA,TRBJ1-2,15,TRBD1,TRBV7-2,CASSLEQGRFYGYTF,TGTGCCAGCAGCTTAGAACAGGGGCGCTTCTATGGCTACACCTTC
NA,TRBJ2-7,16,NA,TRBV4-2,CASSQDFPGPSYEQYF,TGTGCCAGCAGCCAAGATTTTCCAGGGCCGTCATACGAGCAGTACTTC
NA,TRBJ2-2,17,TRBD1,TRBV4-1,CASSPRVGGGQGGELFF,TGCGCCAGCAGCCCCCGAGTAGGGGGCGGGCAGGGCGGGGAGCTGTTTTTT
few,TRBJ1-2,12,NA,TRBV5-5,CASSSEGYGYTF,TGTGCCAGCAGCTCGGAGGGATATGGCTACACCTTC
NA,TRBJ2-7,14,NA,TRBV6-1,CASSDRPGAYEQYF,TGTGCCAGCAGTGATCGTCCGGGGGCCTACGAGCAGTACTTC
NA,TRBJ2-7,17,TRBD1,TRBV10-3,CAISEPRQGRWSYEQYF,TGTGCCATCAGTGAGCCCCGACAGGGAAGGTGGTCCTACGAGCAGTACTTC
NA,TRBJ1-3,16,NA,TRBV18,CASSPPSIPGGNTIYF,TGTGCCAGCTCGCCACCTTCGATCCCAGGGGGAAACACCATATATTTT
NA,TRBJ2-5,11,TRBD1,TRBV5-6,CASSLQGVMYF,TGTGCCAGCAGCTTACAGGGGGTAATGTACTTC